This entry lists 10 T cell receptor beta chains sequenced from one sample in a study of blood T cell repertoires in COVID-19. Profiled with immunoSEQ multiplex PCR; TCRdb holds only in-frame clones, not every one. In the table there are a few hundred thousand clones, just over 85% of which are singletons. Sequenced input: peripheral blood. These receptor sequences come from a man at least 80 years old with acute or convalescent COVID-19.

The chain uses TRBV7-2 and TRBJ1-6; D unclear. V was shortened by 3 bases and J by 0 bases, with 12 bases between the two germline ends. The CDR3 loop spans 17 amino acids. Germline loops: CDR1 SGHTA, CDR2 FQGNSA. CDR3 nucleotide sequence: TGTGCCAGCAGCTTGAGTGGTATCCCCTCCTATAATTCACCCCTCCACTTT. This translates into CASSLSGIPSYNSPLHF.

The chain recombines TRBV19 with TRBJ2-6; D unclear. This CDR3 contains 15 residues. The V and J ends lost 4 bases and 5 bases respectively, with 12 bases between them. Germline loops: CDR1 LNHDA, CDR2 SQIVND (reference sequence). Written as DNA, the CDR3 is TGTGCCAGTAGTAGTCAGAACCCCTGGGCCAACGTCCTGACTTTC. Its protein is CASSSQNPWANVLTF.

The V and J genes are TRBV6-5 and TRBJ1-1, with D hard to call. Per the germline V gene, CDR1 is MNHEY and CDR2 is SVGAGI. Trimming cost V 0 bases and J 5 bases, with 7 bases left between them. The CDR3 consists of 13 residues. DNA for the CDR3: TGTGCCAGCAGTTACTCGGAGGATACTGAAGCTTTCTTT. As protein: CASSYSEDTEAFF.

The chain recombines TRBV6-1 with TRBJ1-1; 7 positions agree with TRBD1. Germline lookup yields CDR1 MNHNS and CDR2 SASEGT. The CDR3 is 13 amino acids. The junction had 5 bases not matched to a gene; V was cut back by 2 bases and J by 8 bases. CDR3 sequence: CASSERDSSEAFF. DNA of the CDR3: TGTGCCAGCAGTGAAAGGGACAGTTCCGAAGCTTTCTTT.

This chain connects TRBV7-9 to TRBJ1-3; possibly TRBD1 for D (6 bases). Trimming took off 3 bases at V and 2 bases at J, with 11 bases between the two ends. Germline V CDR1 and CDR2: SEHNR, FQNEAQ (reference sequence). The CDR3 runs to 15 residues. This CDR3 reads CASSFQGSTGNTIYF. The CDR3 coding sequence is TGTGCCAGCAGCTTCCAGGGGAGTACTGGAAACACCATATATTTT.

The chain joins TRBV10-3 to TRBJ2-5; tentative D call: TRBD2 (7 bases). Between the trimmed V and J ends, which lost 3 bases and 2 bases, there was a span of 19 bases. Per germline, CDR1 ENHRY and CDR2 SYGVKD. CDR3 length: 17 residues. CDR3 protein: CAISEHDGGRGQETQYF. For the CDR3, the DNA is TGTGCCATCAGTGAACATGACGGGGGGCGGGGGCAAGAGACCCAGTACTTC.

CDR3 in DNA: TGTGCCAGCAGCCAATTGTATTCGGCCGGGACTAGCGGAGAGTACAATGAGCAGTTCTTC. Translation gives CASSQLYSAGTSGEYNEQFF. The rearrangement joins TRBV4-2 to TRBJ2-1; TRBD2 aligns across 11 bases. Germline CDR1 and CDR2: LGHNA and YNFKEQ. CDR3 length equals 20 residues. Trimming took 2 bases from V and 4 from J; bases not matched to a gene: 16.

The gene calls are TRBV19 and TRBJ1-1; TRBD1 matches 10 bases. This CDR3 is built from 14 residues. Germline values: CDR1 LNHDA, CDR2 SQIVND (reference sequence). J gave up 5 bases and V 10 bases, and 10 bases lay outside the gene matches. The CDR3 reads CATLDRGQGTEAFF. The DNA of the CDR3 is TGTGCCACCCTTGACAGGGGGCAAGGGACTGAAGCTTTCTTT.

The CDR3 DNA follows: TGTGCCAGCAGTTACTCGGGCGCTAACTATGGCTACACCTTC. It translates to CASSYSGANYGYTF. The V call is TRBV6-6, the J call TRBJ1-2; D is ambiguous. V was clipped by 0 bases and J by 0 bases, with 5 bases between them. Germline V CDR1 and CDR2: MNHNY, SVGAGI (reference sequence). CDR3 size: 14 residues.

The genes are TRBV6-5 and TRBJ2-7; 10 nucleotides agree with TRBD2. The CDR3 totals 15 residues. Trimming removed 5 bases from V and 5 bases from J; junction bases left unmatched: 9. The germline V gene encodes CDR1 MNHEY and CDR2 SVGAGI. The CDR3 region is CASSLRSGRTHEQYF. The CDR3 region has the DNA TGTGCCAGCAGTCTCCGTAGCGGGAGGACCCACGAGCAGTACTTC.